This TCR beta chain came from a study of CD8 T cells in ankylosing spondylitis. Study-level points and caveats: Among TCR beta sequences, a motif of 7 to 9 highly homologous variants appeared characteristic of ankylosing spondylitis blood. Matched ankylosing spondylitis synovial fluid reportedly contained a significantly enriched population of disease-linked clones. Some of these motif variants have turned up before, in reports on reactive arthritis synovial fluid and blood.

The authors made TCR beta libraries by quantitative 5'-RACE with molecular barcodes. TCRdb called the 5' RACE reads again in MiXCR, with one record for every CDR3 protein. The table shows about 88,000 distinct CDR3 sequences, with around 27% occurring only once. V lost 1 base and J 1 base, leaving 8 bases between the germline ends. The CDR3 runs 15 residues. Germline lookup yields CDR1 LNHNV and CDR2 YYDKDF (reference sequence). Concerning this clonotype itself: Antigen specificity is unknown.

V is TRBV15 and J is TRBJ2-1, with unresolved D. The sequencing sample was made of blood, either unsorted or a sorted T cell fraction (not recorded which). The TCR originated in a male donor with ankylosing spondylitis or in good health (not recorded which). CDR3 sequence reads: CATSRGGSSYNEQFF. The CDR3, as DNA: TGTGCCACCAGCAGAGGCGGATCTTCCTACAATGAGCAGTTCTTC.